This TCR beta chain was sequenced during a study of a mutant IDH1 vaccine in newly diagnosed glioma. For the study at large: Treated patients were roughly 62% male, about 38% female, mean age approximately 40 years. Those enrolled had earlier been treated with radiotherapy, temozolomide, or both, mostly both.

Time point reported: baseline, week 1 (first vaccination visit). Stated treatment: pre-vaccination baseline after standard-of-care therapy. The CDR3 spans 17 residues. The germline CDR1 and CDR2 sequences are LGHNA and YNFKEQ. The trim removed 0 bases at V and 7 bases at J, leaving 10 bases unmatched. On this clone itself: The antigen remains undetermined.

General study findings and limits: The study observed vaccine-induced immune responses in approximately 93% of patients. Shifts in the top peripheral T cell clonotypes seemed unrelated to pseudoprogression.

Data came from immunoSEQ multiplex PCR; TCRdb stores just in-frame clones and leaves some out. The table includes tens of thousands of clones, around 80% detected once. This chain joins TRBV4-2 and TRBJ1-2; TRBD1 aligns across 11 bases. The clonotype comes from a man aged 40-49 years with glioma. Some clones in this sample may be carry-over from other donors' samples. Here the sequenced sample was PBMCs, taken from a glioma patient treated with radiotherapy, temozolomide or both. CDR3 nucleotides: TGTGCCAGCAGCCAAGATTCTTCTGGACAGGGGGCGAGTGGCTACACCTTC. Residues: CASSQDSSGQGASGYTF.